These 15 T cell receptor beta chains were sequenced from one sample in a study of T cells in Graves' hyperthyroidism and ophthalmopathy. It was RNA transcripts that yielded the amplified TCR beta CDR3 regions. First-round RT-PCR with HTBI primers amplified the TCR CDR3 region. TCRdb recomputed calls from the multiplex PCR reads with MiXCR, one row per CDR3 protein. The sample lists hundreds of thousands of distinct CDR3 sequences; less than 30% were seen once. The specimen was blood. The source is a man aged 35 to 55 with Graves' hyperthyroidism that later progressed to Graves' ophthalmopathy.

This clonotype has at least ten counts. CDR3 nucleotide sequence: TGTGCCAGCAGCCCATTTATAACCGCCGGGGATTCACCCCTCCACTTT. It specifies CASSPFITAGDSPLHF. The rearrangement joins TRBV27 to TRBJ1-6; D unresolved. CDR3 length: 16 residues. Trimming cost V 6 bases and J 8 bases, with 20 bases left between them. Germline V lookup: CDR1 MNHEY, CDR2 SMNVEV (reference sequence).

This clonotype was found a few times. This rearrangement joins TRBV9 to TRBJ1-6; no clear D. The germline V and J ends were trimmed by 3 bases and 14 bases, with 21 bases remaining between them. The CDR3 is made up of 15 amino acids. In germline, CDR1 is SGDLS, CDR2 YYNGEE. This CDR3 is CASSARSGGDPALHF. The CDR3 nucleotides are TGTGCCAGCAGCGCCCGCTCCGGCGGGGATCCGGCCCTCCACTTT.

The chain uses TRBV7-2 and TRBJ1-5, with 7 bases fitting TRBD1. V lost 5 bases to trimming and J lost 7 bases; unmatched junction nucleotides: 8. The CDR3 extends over 14 amino acids. Looked up from germline, CDR1 is SGHTA and CDR2 is FQGNSA. CDR3 sequence reads: CASSQDRVDQPQHF. DNA for the CDR3: TGTGCCAGCAGCCAAGACAGGGTAGACCAGCCCCAGCATTTT.

This clonotype was seen a handful of times. V usage is TRBV6-2 or TRBV6-3 and J usage is TRBJ1-1; D is unresolved. The CDR3 contains 15 residues. CDR1 MNHEY and CDR2 SVGEGT come from the germline V gene. Trimming pared 3 bases from V and 0 bases from J, leaving 11 bases between. CDR3 residues: CASSYGSNLNTEAFF. CDR3 DNA sequence: TGTGCCAGCAGTTATGGGTCCAACTTGAACACTGAAGCTTTCTTT.

In this sample, this clonotype turned up a few times. The chain couples TRBV29-1 to TRBJ1-2; D unresolved. Germline-derived CDR1 and CDR2 are SQVTM and ANQGSEA. The CDR3 runs to 14 residues. V lost 3 bases and J lost 5, with 16 bases in between. CDR3: CSVDGSWRRYGYTF. The CDR3 DNA follows: TGCAGCGTTGATGGATCCTGGAGAAGATATGGCTACACCTTC.

This clonotype appeared many times. This chain links TRBV7-9 with TRBJ1-1, with 7 bases identical to TRBD1. V trimming: 5 bases; J trimming: 6 bases; junction bases outside the gene matches: 9. This CDR3 region has 14 residues. The germline gives CDR1 SEHNR, CDR2 FQNEAQ (reference sequence). CDR3 coding DNA: TGTGCCAGCAGCCCGCAGACAGGGCAGGCTGAAGCTTTCTTT. Protein: CASSPQTGQAEAFF.

In its sample, this clonotype was seen many times. The chain links TRBV18 to TRBJ1-5; weak D call: TRBD1 (5 bases). From germline, CDR1 is KGHSH and CDR2 LQKENI. V was trimmed by 1 base and J by 3 bases, leaving 19 bases between them. CDR3 length equals 18 residues. CDR3 sequence reads: CASSPLAGPRGPNQPQHF. In DNA, the CDR3 is TGTGCCAGCTCACCACTTGCAGGGCCCCGCGGGCCCAATCAGCCCCAGCATTTT.

The rearrangement uses TRBV4-1 and TRBJ1-5; tentatively, D is TRBD1 (5 bases). V shed 3 bases and J shed 6 bases, with 12 bases lying between them. The CDR3 loop spans 14 amino acids. Germline CDR1 reads MGHRA; CDR2 reads YSYEKL. In DNA, the CDR3 is TGCGCCAGCAGCCACCCCCCTCAGGGTCAGCCCCAGCATTTT. The encoded protein is CASSHPPQGQPQHF.

There are many counts of this clonotype. The V gene is TRBV20-1, the J gene TRBJ2-2, with D perhaps TRBD1 or TRBD2 (7 bases each). This CDR3 is built from 14 residues. The V end was cut by 3 bases, the J end by 4 bases, with 12 bases between. The germline V gene encodes CDR1 DFQATT and CDR2 SNEGSKA (reference sequence). This chain's CDR3 is CSASSGGATGELFF. CDR3 in DNA: TGCAGTGCTAGTTCAGGGGGGGCCACCGGGGAGCTGTTTTTT.

This clonotype came up many times. The rearrangement links TRBV6-4 to TRBJ2-7; D may be TRBD1 (5 bases). In germline, CDR1 is MRHNA, CDR2 SNTAGT. The V end lost 6 bases, the J end lost 2 bases, and 23 bases lay between the germline ends. This CDR3 region has 17 residues. DNA of the CDR3: TGTGCCAGCAGCCCAAGATGGGGCACACCCAGGCCCTACGAGCAGTACTTC. Residues: CASSPRWGTPRPYEQYF.

The gene calls are TRBV27 and TRBJ2-6; TRBD1 aligns across 11 bases. CDR3 length: 17 residues. Germline V gene sequence: CDR1 MNHEY, CDR2 SMNVEV (reference sequence). J lost 2 bases, V lost 3 bases, and 3 bases had no gene match. In DNA form, the CDR3 reads TGTGCCAGCAGTTTTGGACAGGGGGCGGCTGGGGCCAACGTCCTGACTTTC. It specifies CASSFGQGAAGANVLTF.

The V gene is TRBV27, the J gene TRBJ1-2; D is unresolved. The germline CDR1 and CDR2 sequences are MNHEY and SMNVEV (reference sequence). Trimming stripped 3 bases from V and 4 bases from J, with 12 bases between. The CDR3 contains 14 residues. The CDR3, as DNA: TGTGCCAGCAGTTTCTCGGGAAGTGGCTATGGCTACACCTTC. It codes for CASSFSGSGYGYTF.

The chain carries TRBV6-2 or TRBV6-3 and TRBJ2-2; 12 bases agree with TRBD2. CDR3 length: 16 amino acids. V was clipped by 5 bases and J by 6 bases; unmatched bases: 7. The V gene's germline CDR1 is MNHEY and CDR2 SVGEGT. The CDR3 nucleotides are TGTGCCAGCAGTCCCCCGACTAGCGGGAGATCCGGGGAGCTGTTTTTT. This codes for CASSPPTSGRSGELFF.

This clonotype was seen more than once but under ten times. The CDR3 sequence is CASSPSGGDQETQYF. In DNA, the CDR3 is TGTGCCAGCAGTCCCTCAGGTGGGGACCAAGAGACCCAGTACTTC. This chain uses TRBV6-1 with TRBJ2-5; D call uncertain. Germline values: CDR1 MNHNS, CDR2 SASEGT. The CDR3 consists of 15 residues. Trimming pared 5 bases from V and 0 bases from J, leaving 13 bases between.

This clonotype was observed at least ten times. The chain employs TRBV6-5 and TRBJ2-2, with 15 bases identical to TRBD2. The V gene end was trimmed by 2 bases and the J gene end by 5 bases; junction bases not matched to a gene: 3. CDR1 MNHEY and CDR2 SVGAGI come from the germline V gene. The CDR3 runs 17 residues. CDR3 region: CASSYGGLAGGTGELFF. The CDR3 DNA sequence: TGTGCCAGCAGTTACGGGGGACTAGCGGGAGGAACCGGGGAGCTGTTTTTT.